What follows describes a single TCR beta chain. Its antigen is unknown. The data stem from a study of graft-versus-host responses after intestinal transplantation. V lost 1 base to trimming and J lost 1 base, with 4 bases between them. Germline CDR1 is SEHNR and CDR2 is FQNEAQ (reference sequence). The CDR3 is made up of 13 amino acids. Assay: immunoSEQ multiplex PCR; the TCRdb copy retains only in-frame clones and omits some. The repertoire holds 90,000 to 150,000 clones, with just under 95% as singletons. The chain recombines TRBV7-9 with TRBJ2-5; D is undetermined. The receptor was derived from a human donor who received an intestinal transplant. Sample: unstimulated CD4+ T cells sorted from spleen or lymph node cells, taken before intestinal transplant. CDR3 DNA sequence: TGTGCCAGCAGCTTAGGTCTCCAAGAGACCCAGTACTTC. The encoded protein is CASSLGLQETQYF.